These T cell receptor beta chains were read from a single sample in a study of long-term antiretroviral therapy in people with HIV. TCRdb's table, derived via immunoSEQ multiplex PCR, lists solely in-frame clones and lacks some. The table has 20,000 to 25,000 clones, 80% to 85% seen once; the top ten hold more than 10%. The sample consisted of unsorted PBMCs, taken 0.1 years before starting antiretroviral therapy. The receptors stem from a man aged 40-49 years with HIV. Both conserved end residues are part of each CDR3. D genes are given only for firm matches. Size is stated for part of the rows, as once, few or many counts, or as a class when the clone is expanded.

D gene	J gene	clone size	V gene	CDR3 protein	CDR3 DNA
NA	TRBJ1-2	NA	TRBV19	CASVSGVRYGYTF	TGTGCCAGTGTGTCGGGGGTTCGGTATGGCTACACCTTC
TRBD2	TRBJ2-7	NA	TRBV7-9	CASSSTSGREYEQYF	TGTGCCAGCAGCTCGACTAGCGGGAGAGAATACGAGCAGTACTTC
TRBD2	TRBJ2-1	NA	TRBV14	CASSWTSGGYNEQFF	TGTGCCAGCAGCTGGACTAGCGGGGGCTACAATGAGCAGTTCTTC
NA	TRBJ2-4	NA	TRBV15	CATSGRSGKNIQYF	TGTGCCACCAGCGGGAGGTCGGGCAAAAACATTCAGTACTTC
NA	TRBJ2-3	NA	TRBV7-2	CASSFGWGGTDTQYF	TGTGCCAGCAGCTTCGGGTGGGGGGGCACAGATACGCAGTATTTT
TRBD2	TRBJ2-3	NA	TRBV4-2	CASSLLAGGGTDTQYF	TGTGCCAGCAGCCTTTTAGCGGGGGGAGGCACAGATACGCAGTATTTT
TRBD2	TRBJ2-7	NA	TRBV6-5	CASSYSGTTDREQYF	TGTGCCAGCAGTTACTCCGGGACTACCGACCGGGAGCAGTACTTC
NA	TRBJ2-5	NA	TRBV29-1	CSAGRRESSTQYF	TGCAGCGCCGGACGCAGGGAATCCTCGACCCAGTACTTC
NA	TRBJ1-2	few	TRBV9	CASSLLVGEGGYTF	TGTGCCAGCAGCCTCCTAGTAGGGGAAGGCGGCTACACCTTC
NA	TRBJ2-3	NA	TRBV5-1	CASSSGTFTDTQYF	TGCGCCAGCAGCTCTGGAACCTTCACAGATACGCAGTATTTT
NA	TRBJ2-3	NA	TRBV19	CASSMRDRTDTQYF	TGTGCCAGTAGTATGCGTGACCGCACAGATACGCAGTATTTT
TRBD1	TRBJ2-7	NA	TRBV27	CASSSTGEIYEQYF	TGTGCCAGCAGTTCGACAGGGGAGATCTACGAGCAGTACTTC
TRBD2	TRBJ2-1	NA	TRBV7-8	CASSPGLTYNEQFF	TGTGCCAGCAGCCCGGGACTAACTTACAATGAGCAGTTCTTC
NA	TRBJ1-3	NA	TRBV12-5	CASGTGLGGNTIYF	TGTGCTAGTGGTACAGGGCTGGGAGGAAACACCATATATTTT
NA	TRBJ2-7	NA	TRBV11-2	CASSLEGYEQYF	TGTGCCAGCAGCTTAGAAGGGTACGAGCAGTACTTC
NA	TRBJ1-6	once	TRBV25-1	CASSDHYNSPLHF	TGTGCCAGCAGTGACCATTATAATTCACCCCTCCACTTT
NA	TRBJ2-3	NA	TRBV4-3	CASSQQGLRTDTQYF	TGCGCCAGCAGCCAGCAGGGACTTCGCACAGATACGCAGTATTTT
TRBD1	TRBJ2-7	once	TRBV11-2	CASSSRQGRSYEQYF	TGTGCCAGCAGCAGCCGACAGGGTCGAAGCTACGAGCAGTACTTC
TRBD2	TRBJ2-1	NA	TRBV7-9	CASSPFAGEYNEQFF	TGTGCCAGCAGCCCCTTCGCGGGGGAGTACAATGAGCAGTTCTTC
TRBD1	TRBJ1-1	NA	TRBV5-1	CASSGQGAGAFF	TGCGCCAGCAGCGGACAGGGGGCGGGAGCTTTCTTT
NA	TRBJ2-7	NA	TRBV5-4	CASSLVMGDYEQYF	TGTGCCAGCAGCTTGGTCATGGGAGACTACGAGCAGTACTTC
TRBD1	TRBJ1-5	few	TRBV19	CASSIERGREQPQHF	TGTGCCAGTAGTATAGAGAGGGGGCGCGAACAGCCCCAGCATTTT
TRBD1	TRBJ1-2	NA	TRBV6-1	CASAAGGYYGYTF	TGTGCCAGCGCAGCAGGGGGTTACTATGGCTACACCTTC